This TCR beta chain was profiled in a study of post-analysis software for immune sequencing data. In the study overall: Some patients lacked subtype; others had relapsing-remitting, secondary progressive or progressive-relapsing disease.

General study points: Clustering by F measure revealed strong co-clustering among samples prepared together in one batch. There were roughly five TRBV segments more frequent in patients than controls, and TRBV5-6, TRBV5-1 and TRBV20-1 were among them. Normalized Chao1 diversity in multiple sclerosis patients fell significantly below that of controls.

cDNA libraries of TCR beta carried unique molecular identifiers. T cells numbering 1 to 10 million yielded cDNA molecules that totaled roughly 500,000. From the PCR reads, TCRdb called clonotypes with MiXCR, one entry per CDR3 protein. The table has about 540,000 distinct CDR3 sequences, less than 40% seen once. CDR3 length: 16 amino acids. Losses at the gene ends were 3 bases for V and 5 bases for J; bases not matched to a gene: 9. In the case of this clonotype: As yet, its antigen is unknown.

The chain combines TRBV12-3 or TRBV12-4 with TRBJ2-1; the match to TRBD2 covers 8 bases. Sequenced input: blood. The source is a girl aged 2-17 years with multiple sclerosis. CDR3 nucleotides: TGTGCCAGCAGTTTTCCCCGGGGGGGCCCCCACAATGAGCAGTTCTTC. It yields the protein CASSFPRGGPHNEQFF.